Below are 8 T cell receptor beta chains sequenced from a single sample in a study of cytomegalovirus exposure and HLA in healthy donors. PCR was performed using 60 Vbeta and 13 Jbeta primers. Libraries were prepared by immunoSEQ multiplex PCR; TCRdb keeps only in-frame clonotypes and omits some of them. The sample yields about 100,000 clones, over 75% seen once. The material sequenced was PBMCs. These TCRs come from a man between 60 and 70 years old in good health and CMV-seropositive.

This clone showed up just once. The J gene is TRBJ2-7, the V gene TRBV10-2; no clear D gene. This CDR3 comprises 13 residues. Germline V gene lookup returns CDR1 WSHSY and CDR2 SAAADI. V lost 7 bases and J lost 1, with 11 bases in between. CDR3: CASKKTESYEQYF. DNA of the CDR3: TGCGCCAGCAAGAAGACGGAGTCCTACGAGCAGTACTTC.

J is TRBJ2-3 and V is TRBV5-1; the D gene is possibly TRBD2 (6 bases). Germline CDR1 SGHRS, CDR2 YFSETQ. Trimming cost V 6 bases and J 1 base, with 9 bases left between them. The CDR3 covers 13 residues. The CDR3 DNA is TGCGCCAGCACCGAGCGGGGCACAGATACGCAGTATTTT. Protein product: CASTERGTDTQYF.

The CDR3 here is CASGTGGYNEQFF. Written as DNA, the CDR3 is TGTGCCAGCGGGACAGGGGGCTACAATGAGCAGTTCTTC. The rearrangement joins TRBV28 to TRBJ2-1; the match to TRBD1 covers 11 bases. CDR1 MDHEN and CDR2 SYDVKM come from the germline V gene. CDR3 length: 13 amino acids. V gave up 8 bases and J gave up 3 bases; unmatched junction bases: 0.

The CDR3 here is CASSQGTGGSNYGYTF. The CDR3 DNA reads as TGTGCCAGCAGCCAAGGGACAGGGGGCTCCAACTATGGCTACACCTTC. The rearrangement uses TRBV4-2 and TRBJ1-2, with TRBD1 matching 11 bases. J was trimmed by 2 bases and V by 1 base; bases with no gene match: 3. Germline loops: CDR1 LGHNA, CDR2 YNFKEQ. The CDR3 is 16 amino acids.

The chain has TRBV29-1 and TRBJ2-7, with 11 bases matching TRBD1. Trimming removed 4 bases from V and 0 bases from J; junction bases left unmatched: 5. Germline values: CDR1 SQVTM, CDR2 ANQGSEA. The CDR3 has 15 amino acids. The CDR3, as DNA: TGCAGCGTTGGGGGGACAGGGGGGTACTCCTACGAGCAGTACTTC. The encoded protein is CSVGGTGGYSYEQYF.

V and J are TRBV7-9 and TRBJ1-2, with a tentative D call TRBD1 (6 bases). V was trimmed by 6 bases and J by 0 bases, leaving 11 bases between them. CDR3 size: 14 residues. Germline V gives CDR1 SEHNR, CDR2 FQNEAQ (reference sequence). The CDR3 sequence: CASSWDNSNYGYTF. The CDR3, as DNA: TGTGCCAGCAGTTGGGACAACTCTAACTATGGCTACACCTTC.

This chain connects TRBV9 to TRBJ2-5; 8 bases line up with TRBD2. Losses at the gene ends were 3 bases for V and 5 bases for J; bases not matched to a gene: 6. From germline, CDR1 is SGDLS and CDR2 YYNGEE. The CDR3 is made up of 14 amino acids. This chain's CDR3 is CASSAGGRLETQYF. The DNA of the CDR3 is TGTGCCAGCAGCGCGGGGGGGCGACTGGAGACCCAGTACTTC.

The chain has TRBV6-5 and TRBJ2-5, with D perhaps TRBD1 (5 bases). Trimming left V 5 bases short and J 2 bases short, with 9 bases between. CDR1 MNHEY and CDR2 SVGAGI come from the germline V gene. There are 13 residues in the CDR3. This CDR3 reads CASSGAGQETQYF. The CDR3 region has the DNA TGTGCCAGCAGTGGGGCAGGTCAAGAGACCCAGTACTTC.